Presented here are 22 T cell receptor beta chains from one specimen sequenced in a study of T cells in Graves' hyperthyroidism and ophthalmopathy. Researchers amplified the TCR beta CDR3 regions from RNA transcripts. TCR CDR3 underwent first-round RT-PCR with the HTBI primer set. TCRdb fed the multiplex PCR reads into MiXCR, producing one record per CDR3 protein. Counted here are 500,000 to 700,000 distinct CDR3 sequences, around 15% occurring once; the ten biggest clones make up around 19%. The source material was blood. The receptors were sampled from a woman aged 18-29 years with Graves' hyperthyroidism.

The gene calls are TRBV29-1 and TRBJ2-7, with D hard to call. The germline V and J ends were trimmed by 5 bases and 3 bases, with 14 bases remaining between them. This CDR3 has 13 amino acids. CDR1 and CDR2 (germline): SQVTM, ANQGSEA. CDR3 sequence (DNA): TGCAGCGTTACGGCCGTTACTTGCTACGAGCAGTACTTC. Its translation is CSVTAVTCYEQYF.

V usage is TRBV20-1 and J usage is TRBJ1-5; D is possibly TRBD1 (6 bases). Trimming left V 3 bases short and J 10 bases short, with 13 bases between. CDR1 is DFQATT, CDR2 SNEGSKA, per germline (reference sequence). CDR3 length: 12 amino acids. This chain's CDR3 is CSASVGGPPQHF. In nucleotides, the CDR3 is TGCAGTGCTAGCGTAGGGGGTCCTCCCCAGCATTTT.

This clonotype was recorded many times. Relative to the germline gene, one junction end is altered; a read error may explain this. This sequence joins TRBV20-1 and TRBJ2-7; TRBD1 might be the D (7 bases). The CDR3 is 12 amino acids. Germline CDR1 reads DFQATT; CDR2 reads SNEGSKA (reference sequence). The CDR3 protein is CSAEGQTYERYF. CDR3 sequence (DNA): TGCAGTGCGGAGGGACAGACCTACGAGCGGTACTTC.

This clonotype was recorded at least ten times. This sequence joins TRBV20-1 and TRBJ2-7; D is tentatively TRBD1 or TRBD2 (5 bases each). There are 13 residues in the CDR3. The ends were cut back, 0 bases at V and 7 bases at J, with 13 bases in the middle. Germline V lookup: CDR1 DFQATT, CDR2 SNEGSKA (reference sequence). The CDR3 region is CSARDRDPGEQYF. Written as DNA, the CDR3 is TGCAGTGCTAGAGACAGGGATCCGGGAGAGCAGTACTTC.

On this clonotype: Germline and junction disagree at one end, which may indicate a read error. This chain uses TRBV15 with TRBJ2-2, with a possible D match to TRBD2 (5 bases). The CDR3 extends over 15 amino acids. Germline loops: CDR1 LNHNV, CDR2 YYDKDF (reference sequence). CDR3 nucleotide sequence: TGTGCCACCAGCAGAGACAGGACGAACACCGGGAAGCTGTTTTTT. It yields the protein CATSRDRTNTGKLFF.

CDR3 residues: CASSYSLGTADGYTF. Written as DNA, the CDR3 is TGTGCCAGCAGTTACTCACTGGGGACAGCTGACGGCTACACCTTC. The V gene is TRBV6-5, the J gene TRBJ1-2; TRBD1 matches 7 bases. Germline CDR1 and CDR2: MNHEY and SVGAGI. The V segment lost 0 bases and the J segment 8 bases; nucleotides outside the gene matches: 9. This CDR3 is built from 15 residues.

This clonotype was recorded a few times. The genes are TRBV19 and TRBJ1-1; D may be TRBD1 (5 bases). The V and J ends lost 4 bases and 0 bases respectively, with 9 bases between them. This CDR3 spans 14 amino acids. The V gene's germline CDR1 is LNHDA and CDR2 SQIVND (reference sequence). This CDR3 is CASSTRTLNTEAFF. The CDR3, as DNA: TGTGCCAGTAGTACCCGGACACTGAACACTGAAGCTTTCTTT.

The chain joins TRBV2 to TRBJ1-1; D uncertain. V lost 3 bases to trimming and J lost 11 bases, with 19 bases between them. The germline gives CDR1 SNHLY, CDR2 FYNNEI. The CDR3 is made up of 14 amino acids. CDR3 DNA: TGTGCCAGCAGTGAGTCAAGAGTCGAGGTTGCCGCTTTCTTT. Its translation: CASSESRVEVAAFF.

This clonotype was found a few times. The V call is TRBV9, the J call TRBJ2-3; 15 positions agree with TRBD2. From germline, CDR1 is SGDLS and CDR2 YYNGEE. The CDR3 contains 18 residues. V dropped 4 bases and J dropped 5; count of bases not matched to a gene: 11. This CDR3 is CASSSRGTSGGRGDTQYF. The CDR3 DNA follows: TGTGCCAGCAGCTCCCGGGGGACTAGCGGGGGGCGGGGAGATACGCAGTATTTT.

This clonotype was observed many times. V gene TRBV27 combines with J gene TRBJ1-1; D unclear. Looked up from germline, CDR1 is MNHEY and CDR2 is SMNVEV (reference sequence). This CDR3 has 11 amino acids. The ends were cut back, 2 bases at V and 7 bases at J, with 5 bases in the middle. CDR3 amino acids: CASSLNGEAFF. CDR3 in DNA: TGTGCCAGCAGTTTAAACGGTGAAGCTTTCTTT.

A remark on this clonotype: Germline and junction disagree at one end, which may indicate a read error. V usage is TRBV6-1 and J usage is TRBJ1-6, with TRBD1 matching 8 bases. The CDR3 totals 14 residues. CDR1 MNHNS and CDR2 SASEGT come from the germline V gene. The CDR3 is CASRDRASNSPPHF. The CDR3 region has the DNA TGTGCCAGCAGGGACAGGGCGTCAAATTCACCCCCCCACTTT.

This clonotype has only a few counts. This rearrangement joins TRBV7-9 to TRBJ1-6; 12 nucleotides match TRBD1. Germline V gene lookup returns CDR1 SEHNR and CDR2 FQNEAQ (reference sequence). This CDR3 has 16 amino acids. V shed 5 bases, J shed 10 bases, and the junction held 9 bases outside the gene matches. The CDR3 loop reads CASSQRRDRGRSPLHF. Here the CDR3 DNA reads TGTGCCAGCAGCCAAAGGCGGGACAGGGGGCGATCACCCCTCCACTTT.

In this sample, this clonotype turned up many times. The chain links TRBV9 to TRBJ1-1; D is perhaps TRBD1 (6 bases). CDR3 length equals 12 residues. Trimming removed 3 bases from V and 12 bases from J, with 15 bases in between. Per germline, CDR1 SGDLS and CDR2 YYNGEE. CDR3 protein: CASSASTGIPFF. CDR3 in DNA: TGTGCCAGCAGCGCCTCGACAGGCATTCCTTTCTTT.

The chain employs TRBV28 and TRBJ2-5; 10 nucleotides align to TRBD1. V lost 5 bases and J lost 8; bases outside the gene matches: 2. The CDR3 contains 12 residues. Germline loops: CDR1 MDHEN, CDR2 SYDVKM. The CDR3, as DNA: TGTGCCAGCAGTCCGACAGGGGGCACCCAGTACTTC. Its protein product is CASSPTGGTQYF.

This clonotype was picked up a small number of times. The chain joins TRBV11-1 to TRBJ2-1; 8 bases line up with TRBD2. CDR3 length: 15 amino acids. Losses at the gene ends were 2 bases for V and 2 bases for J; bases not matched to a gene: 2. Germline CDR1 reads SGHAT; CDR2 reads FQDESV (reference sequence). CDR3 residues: CASSLRGLAYNEQFF. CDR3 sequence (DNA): TGTGCCAGCAGCTTAAGGGGACTAGCCTACAATGAGCAGTTCTTC. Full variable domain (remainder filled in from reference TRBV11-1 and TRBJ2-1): EAEVAQSPRYKITEKSQAVAFWCDPISGHATLYWYRQILGQGPELLVQFQDESVVDDSQLPKDRFSAERLKGVDSTLKIQPAELGDSAMYLCASSLRGLAYNEQFFGPGTRLTVL.

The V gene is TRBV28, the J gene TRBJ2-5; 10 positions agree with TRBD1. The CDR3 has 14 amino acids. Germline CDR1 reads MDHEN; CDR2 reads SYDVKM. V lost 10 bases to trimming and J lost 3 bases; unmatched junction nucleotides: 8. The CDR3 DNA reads TGTGCCACCCCCGGTGGGACAGGGGAAGAGACCCAGTACTTC. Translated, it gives CATPGGTGEETQYF. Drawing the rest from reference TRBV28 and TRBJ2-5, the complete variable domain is DVKVTQSSRYLVKRTGEKVFLECVQDMDHENMFWYRQDPGLGLRLIYFSYDVKMKEKGDIPEGYSVSREKKERFSLILESASTNQTSMYLCATPGGTGEETQYFGPGTRLLVL.

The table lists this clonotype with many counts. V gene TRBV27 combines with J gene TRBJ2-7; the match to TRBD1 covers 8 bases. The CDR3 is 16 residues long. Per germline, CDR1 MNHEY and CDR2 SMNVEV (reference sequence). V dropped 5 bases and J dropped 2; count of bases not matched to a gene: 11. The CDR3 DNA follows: TGTGCCAGCAGTCGATCCCTCCGGGACAGGACCTACGAGCAGTACTTC. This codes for CASSRSLRDRTYEQYF.

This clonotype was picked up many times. The CDR3 DNA reads as TGTGCCAGCGGACAGCCATACTATGGCTACACCTTC. Its protein product is CASGQPYYGYTF. The genes are TRBV2 and TRBJ1-2; TRBD1 might be the D (6 bases). Germline V lookup: CDR1 SNHLY, CDR2 FYNNEI. V dropped 8 bases and J dropped 3 bases, with 10 bases sitting between them. The CDR3 is 12 amino acids.

The CDR3 protein is CASSFRREGISGANVLTF. CDR3 DNA: TGTGCCAGCAGTTTTCGGCGGGAGGGGATCTCTGGGGCCAACGTCCTGACTTTC. V gene TRBV2 combines with J gene TRBJ2-6; TRBD2 matches at 9 bases. The CDR3 runs to 18 residues. Germline CDR1 SNHLY, CDR2 FYNNEI. V gave up 5 bases and J gave up 0 bases; unmatched junction bases: 8.

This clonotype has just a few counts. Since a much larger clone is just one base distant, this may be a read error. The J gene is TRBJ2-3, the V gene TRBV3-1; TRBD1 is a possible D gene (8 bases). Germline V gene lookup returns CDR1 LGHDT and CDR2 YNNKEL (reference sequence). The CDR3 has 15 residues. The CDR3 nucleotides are TGTGCCAGCAGCCCCAAGGACAGGGAGGGAGATACGCGGTATTTT. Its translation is CASSPKDREGDTRYF.

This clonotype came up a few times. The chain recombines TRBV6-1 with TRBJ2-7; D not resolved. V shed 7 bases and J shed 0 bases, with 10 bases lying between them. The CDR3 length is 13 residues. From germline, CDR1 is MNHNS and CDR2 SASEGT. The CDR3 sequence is CASTQVHSYEQYF. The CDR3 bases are TGTGCCAGCACCCAAGTGCACTCCTACGAGCAGTACTTC.

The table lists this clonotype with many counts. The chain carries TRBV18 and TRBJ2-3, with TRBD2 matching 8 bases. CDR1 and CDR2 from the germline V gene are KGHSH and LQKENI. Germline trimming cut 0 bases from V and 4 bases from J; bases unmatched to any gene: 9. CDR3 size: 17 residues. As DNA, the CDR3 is TGTGCCAGCTCACCACCGGTGATCGGGGGGGCCGCAGATACGCAGTATTTT. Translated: CASSPPVIGGAADTQYF. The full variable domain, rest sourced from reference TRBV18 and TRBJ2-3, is NAGVMQNPRHLVRRRGQEARLRCSPMKGHSHVYWYRQLPEEGLKFMVYLQKENIIDESGMPKERFSAEFPKEGPSILRIQQVVRGDSAAYFCASSPPVIGGAADTQYFGPGTRLTVL.